This passage covers 17 T cell receptor beta chains from one sample sequenced in a study of human CD4 T cells and Enterobacteriaceae. Sequencing used immunoSEQ multiplex PCR; TCRdb keeps in-frame clones, though not all of them. The sample yields tens of thousands of clones, 70% to 90% seen once. Sorting took every CD4+ cell except CD45RA+CCR7+CD95- naive cells, reaching over 95% purity. The sample taken for sequencing was memory CD4+ T cells from blood. These receptors originate from a human donor in good health.

J is TRBJ2-1 and V is TRBV6-4; 7 bases align to TRBD2. Germline V gene lookup returns CDR1 MRHNA and CDR2 SNTAGT. Trimming took 5 bases from V and 7 from J; bases not matched to a gene: 17. The CDR3 sequence is 17 residues long. The CDR3 here is CASSRWSGNKNLNEQFF. In DNA, the CDR3 is TGTGCCAGCAGTAGGTGGAGCGGGAATAAAAACCTAAATGAGCAGTTCTTC.

The V call is TRBV7-8, the J call TRBJ2-7, with TRBD2 as a possible D gene (7 bases). CDR1 is SGHVS, CDR2 FQNEAQ, per germline. The V gene lost 11 bases and the J gene lost 1 base, with 18 bases spanning the gap. The CDR3 sequence is 14 residues long. CDR3 protein: CASGVAGPSYEQYF. The DNA for the CDR3 is TGTGCCTCAGGGGTAGCGGGCCCTTCCTACGAGCAGTACTTC.

The CDR3, as DNA: TGCGCCAGCAGCGAGATCCCTGCAACTAATGAAAAACTGTTTTTT. Its protein is CASSEIPATNEKLFF. The chain combines TRBV4-1 with TRBJ1-4, with D unclear. CDR3 length: 15 residues. Trimming pared 5 bases from V and 0 bases from J, leaving 10 bases between. Germline V gene lookup returns CDR1 MGHRA and CDR2 YSYEKL.

The J gene is TRBJ2-1, the V gene TRBV11-1; no definite D call. This CDR3 has 14 residues. V shed 2 bases and J shed 4 bases, with 9 bases lying between them. Germline CDR1 and CDR2: SGHAT and FQDESV (reference sequence). The CDR3 spells CASSLRLGYNEQFF. CDR3 coding DNA: TGTGCCAGCAGCTTAAGACTGGGATACAATGAGCAGTTCTTC.

The chain joins TRBV2 to TRBJ1-6, with D unresolved. CDR1 and CDR2 (germline): SNHLY, FYNNEI. The CDR3 sequence is 11 residues long. Trimming left V 4 bases short and J 11 bases short, with 6 bases between. CDR3 coding DNA: TGTGCCAGCAGTGGGGGAACACCCCTCCACTTT. Translation gives CASSGGTPLHF.

This clone has only one observation. This sequence joins TRBV11-2 and TRBJ2-5, with TRBD2 matching 8 bases. With 5 bases clipped from V and 4 bases from J, the junction kept 6 bases outside the gene matches. The germline CDR1 and CDR2 sequences are SGHAT and FQNNGV. The CDR3 consists of 14 residues. The CDR3 region is CASSGYGGGETQYF. In DNA form, the CDR3 reads TGTGCCAGCAGCGGGTACGGGGGGGGAGAGACCCAGTACTTC.

V gene TRBV21-1 combines with J gene TRBJ2-7; TRBD2, as called in the table, went unchecked against the DNA. TRBV21-1 is listed as a pseudogene. The CDR3 is made up of 17 amino acids. CDR3 loop: CASSTGTSGRSDDEQYF. CDR3 in DNA: TGTGCCAGCAGCACTGGGACTAGCGGGAGAAGTGACGACGAGCAGTACTTC.

The chain has TRBV30 and TRBJ1-5; D gene unclear. V lost 0 bases and J lost 11, with 14 bases in between. This CDR3 has 13 amino acids. Germline V CDR1 and CDR2: GTSNPN, SVGIG (reference sequence). The CDR3 DNA follows: TGTGCCTGGAGTGTCGGACGGACTCGGTCCCAGCATTTT. Translated, it gives CAWSVGRTRSQHF. Variable domain in full (rest from reference TRBV30 and TRBJ1-5): SQTIHQWPATLVQPVGSPLSLECTVEGTSNPNLYWYRQAAGRGLQLLFYSVGIGQISSEVPQNLSASRPQDRQFILSSKKLLLSDSGFYLCAWSVGRTRSQHFGDGTRLSIL.

The CDR3 DNA follows: TGTGCCAGCTCACCAGACAGGATGACCTCTGGAAACACCATATATTTT. Translating gives CASSPDRMTSGNTIYF. V is TRBV18 and J is TRBJ1-3, with a possible D match to TRBD1 (6 bases). CDR1 and CDR2 from the germline V gene are KGHSH and LQKENI. V was shortened by 2 bases and J by 0 bases, with 11 bases between the two germline ends. The CDR3 is made up of 16 amino acids.

This rearrangement joins TRBV10-3 to TRBJ2-2, with 12 bases lining up with TRBD2. This CDR3 spans 16 amino acids. Per the germline V gene, CDR1 is ENHRY and CDR2 is SYGVKD. Unmatched junction bases numbered 3, after V lost 6 bases and J lost 1 base. CDR3 sequence: CAISQTSGRNTGELFF. Written as DNA, the CDR3 is TGTGCCATCAGCCAGACTAGCGGGAGGAACACCGGGGAGCTGTTTTTT.

This clone has just a few counts. V gene TRBV28 combines with J gene TRBJ2-7, with TRBD1 identical over 11 bases. Per the germline V gene, CDR1 is MDHEN and CDR2 is SYDVKM. CDR3 size: 15 residues. The junction had 12 bases not matched to a gene; V was cut back by 7 bases and J by 7 bases. CDR3 loop: CASTAPGQGVGEQYF. CDR3 DNA sequence: TGTGCCAGCACAGCACCGGGACAGGGGGTAGGTGAGCAGTACTTC. The complete variable domain, with remaining parts taken from reference TRBV28 and TRBJ2-7, reads DVKVTQSSRYLVKRTGEKVFLECVQDMDHENMFWYRQDPGLGLRLIYFSYDVKMKEKGDIPEGYSVSREKKERFSLILESASTNQTSMYLCASTAPGQGVGEQYFGPGTRLTVT.

The chain carries TRBV7-8 and TRBJ1-2; the D is unclear. Germline CDR1 and CDR2: SGHVS and FQNEAQ. With 5 bases removed from V and 0 bases from J, the gap between germline ends came to 7 bases. CDR3 length: 13 residues. This chain's CDR3 is CASSPGTNYGYTF. The CDR3 coding sequence is TGTGCCAGCAGCCCAGGTACTAACTATGGCTACACCTTC.

CDR3 region: CASSQTTGYEQYF. In DNA, the CDR3 is TGTGCCAGCAGCCAAACTACAGGTTACGAGCAGTACTTC. The chain uses TRBV7-2 and TRBJ2-7; perhaps TRBD1 as D (5 bases). Germline V gene sequence: CDR1 SGHTA, CDR2 FQGNSA. V was pared by 5 bases and J by 4 bases, with 12 bases between. The CDR3 is made up of 13 amino acids.

This clone appeared a few times. The chain has TRBV5-6 and TRBJ1-3; 7 bases map to TRBD1. The V segment lost 0 bases and the J segment 2 bases; nucleotides outside the gene matches: 2. Germline lookup yields CDR1 SGHDT and CDR2 YYEEEE. There are 15 residues in the CDR3. The CDR3: CASSLAQGTGNTIYF. CDR3 DNA: TGTGCCAGCAGCTTGGCACAGGGGACTGGAAACACCATATATTTT.

The V and J genes are TRBV5-1 and TRBJ2-7; maybe TRBD1 (5 bases). Trimming pared 0 bases from V and 2 bases from J, leaving 9 bases between. The length of the CDR3 is 14 residues. Germline assignment: CDR1 SGHRS and CDR2 YFSETQ. The CDR3 DNA reads TGCGCCAGCAGCTTGGATCAGGGAACCTACGAGCAGTACTTC. Amino acid sequence: CASSLDQGTYEQYF.

The chain uses TRBV5-1 and TRBJ2-5; D unresolved. The CDR3 extends over 12 amino acids. Germline V gene lookup returns CDR1 SGHRS and CDR2 YFSETQ. V was cut by 4 bases and J by 7 bases, with 11 bases left in between. The CDR3 DNA reads TGCGCCAGCAGCCAAGAGACTGGGACCCAGTACTTC. As protein: CASSQETGTQYF.

This clone is a singleton in its sample. The chain carries TRBV29-1 and TRBJ2-7; either TRBD1 or TRBD2 may supply D (6 bases each). This CDR3 region has 13 residues. Trimming pared 3 bases from V and 5 bases from J, leaving 14 bases between. Looked up from germline, CDR1 is SQVTM and CDR2 is ANQGSEA. The CDR3 DNA sequence: TGCAGCGTTGACTTCAGGGGAGGCGACGAGCAGTACTTC. Translating gives CSVDFRGGDEQYF.